These 2 T cell receptor beta chains originate from one sample sequenced in a study of control samples from healthy donors and cancer patients. Sequenced by immunoSEQ multiplex PCR; TCRdb stores in-frame clones only, minus some. The sample contains 78,000 or so clones, 84% of which appear only once. Material: blood. All receptors derive from a man in his fifties in good health.

Here the CDR3 DNA reads TGTGCCAGCAGCCTAGACAGGTTGCAGTACTTC. It yields the protein CASSLDRLQYF. The V and J genes are TRBV5-6 and TRBJ2-7, with D perhaps TRBD1 (6 bases). V lost 4 bases and J lost 9, with 11 bases in between. CDR3 length: 11 amino acids. Germline values: CDR1 SGHDT, CDR2 YYEEEE.

The chain is built from TRBV19 and TRBJ2-3; 11 nucleotides agree with TRBD2. The CDR3 extends over 15 amino acids. Germline V gives CDR1 LNHDA, CDR2 SQIVND (reference sequence). The J segment lost 6 bases and the V segment lost 3 bases, leaving 5 bases of the junction unmatched. The DNA for the CDR3 is TGTGCCAGTAGTATGACTAGCGGGACTATCGATACGCAGTATTTT. Protein sequence: CASSMTSGTIDTQYF. The full variable domain, its missing parts supplied by reference TRBV19 and TRBJ2-3, is DGGITQSPKYLFRKEGQNVTLSCEQNLNHDAMYWYRQDPGQGLRLIYYSQIVNDFQKGDIAEGYSVSREKKESFPLTVTSAQKNPTAFYLCASSMTSGTIDTQYFGPGTRLTVL.